The sequence of this T cell receptor beta chain was determined in a study of T cell responses to AZD1222 COVID-19 vaccine. In this sample, this clone turned up a few times. Its antigen remains unknown. Study findings and constraints: With two AZD1222 doses given, Spike-specific TCR breadth and depth both rose.

Trimming took off 2 bases at V and 0 bases at J, with 2 bases between the two ends. The CDR3 sequence is 14 residues long. Germline assignment: CDR1 SEHNR and CDR2 FQNEAQ (reference sequence). Assay: immunoSEQ multiplex PCR; the TCRdb copy retains only in-frame clones and omits some. The table has roughly 130,000 clones, just over 85% seen once; the top ten hold around 12%. Sequencing used peripheral blood, obtained on day 0 of AZD1222 vaccination. This receptor was taken from an adult in good health. The gene calls are TRBV7-9 and TRBJ1-6; D is unclear. CDR3 loop: CASSLSSYNSPLHF. Written as DNA, the CDR3 is TGTGCCAGCAGCTTAAGCTCCTATAATTCACCCCTCCACTTT.